This T cell receptor (delta chain) was captured by sequencing in a study of Vδ1+ human thymocytes. Study-wide findings and caveats: Highly polyclonal TRG and TRD repertoires with Gaussian CDR3 length distributions appeared in thymus. Unexpected Vdelta2 sequences could cause misinterpretation of bulk repertoire data.

This CDR3 contains 10 residues. Trimming removed 0 bases from V and 9 bases from J, with 6 bases in between. Germline-derived CDR1 and CDR2 are NSMFDY and ISSIKDK. Sequences come from RNA converted to cDNA by reverse transcription. The CDR3 regions were amplified by multiplex PCR from V-gene primers to a constant-region primer. TCRdb re-identified clones in the multiplex PCR reads via CATT. The table has approximately 58,000 delta-chain clones, approximately 15% seen once. A remark on this clone: Its antigen is not identified. Other DNA variants within this sample encode the same CDR3.

V gene TRAV29/DV5 combines with J gene TRDJ1; D uncertain. The sequence was obtained from a girl under two years old who had congenital heart surgery. Sequenced: Vdelta1+ gamma-delta thymocytes from the thymus. The subset was: FACS-sorted CD3+ TCRalphabeta- TCRVdelta1+ TCRVdelta2- thymocytes. CDR3 nucleotide sequence: TGTGCAGCAAGCGAGAGGGAACTCATCTTT. Amino acid sequence: CAASERELIF.